This T cell receptor beta chain emerged from a study of T cell responses to AZD1222 COVID-19 vaccine. Study observations and caveats: Donors were chiefly white British, with a greater number of females, and clonal diversity was perhaps underestimated. After the peak T cell response, and only then, were repertoires sampled. Spike-specific TCR breadth and depth were elevated following two AZD1222 doses.

Note on this clone: What it binds is not known.

Germline CDR1 is SGHTA and CDR2 is FQGNSA. The V gene lost 5 bases and the J gene lost 6 bases, with 22 bases spanning the gap. This CDR3 comprises 16 residues. Measured with immunoSEQ multiplex PCR; TCRdb has only the in-frame clones, and not every one. The sample shows 130,000 to 150,000 clones, about nine tenths of them seen only once. The material was peripheral blood, obtained on day 0 of MenACWY control vaccination. V usage is TRBV7-2 and J usage is TRBJ1-1; perhaps TRBD1 as D (5 bases). The sequence derives from an adult in good health. CDR3 nucleotides: TGTGCCAGCAGCCCGGTACACCGGGGGGTTGGTTCTGAAGCTTTCTTT. Translation gives CASSPVHRGVGSEAFF. Together with reference TRBV7-2 and TRBJ1-1, the CDR3 gives the full variable domain: GAGVSQSPSNKVTEKGKDVELRCDPISGHTALYWYRQSLGQGLEFLIYFQGNSAPDKSGLPSDRFSAERTGGSVSTLTIQRTQQEDSAVYLCASSPVHRGVGSEAFFGQGTRLTVV.